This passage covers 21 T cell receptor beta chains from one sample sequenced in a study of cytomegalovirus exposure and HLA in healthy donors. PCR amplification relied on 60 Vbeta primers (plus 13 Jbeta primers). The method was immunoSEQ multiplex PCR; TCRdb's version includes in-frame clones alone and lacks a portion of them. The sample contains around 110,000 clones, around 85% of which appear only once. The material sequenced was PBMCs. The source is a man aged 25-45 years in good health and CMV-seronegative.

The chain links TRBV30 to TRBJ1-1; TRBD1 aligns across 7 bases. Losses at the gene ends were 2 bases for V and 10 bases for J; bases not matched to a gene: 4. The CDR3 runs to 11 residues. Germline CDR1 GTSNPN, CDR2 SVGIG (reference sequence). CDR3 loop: CAWSRGRRAFF. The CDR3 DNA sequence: TGTGCCTGGAGTAGGGGGCGCCGAGCTTTCTTT.

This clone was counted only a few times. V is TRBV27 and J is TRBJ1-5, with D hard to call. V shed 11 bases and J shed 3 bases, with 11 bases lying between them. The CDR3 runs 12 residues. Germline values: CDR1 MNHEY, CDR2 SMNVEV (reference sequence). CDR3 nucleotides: TGTGCCTCCCGAGCCCCCAATCAGCCCCAGCATTTT. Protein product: CASRAPNQPQHF.

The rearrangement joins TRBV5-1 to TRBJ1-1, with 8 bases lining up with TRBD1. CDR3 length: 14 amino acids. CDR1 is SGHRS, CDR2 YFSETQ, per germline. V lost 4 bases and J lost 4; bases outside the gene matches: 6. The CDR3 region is CASSLDRAPTEAFF. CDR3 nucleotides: TGCGCCAGCAGCCTGGACAGGGCCCCCACTGAAGCTTTCTTT. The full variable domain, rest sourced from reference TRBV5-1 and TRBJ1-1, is KAGVTQTPRYLIKTRGQQVTLSCSPISGHRSVSWYQQTPGQGLQFLFEYFSETQRNKGNFPGRFSGRQFSNSRSEMNVSTLELGDSALYLCASSLDRAPTEAFFGQGTRLTVV.

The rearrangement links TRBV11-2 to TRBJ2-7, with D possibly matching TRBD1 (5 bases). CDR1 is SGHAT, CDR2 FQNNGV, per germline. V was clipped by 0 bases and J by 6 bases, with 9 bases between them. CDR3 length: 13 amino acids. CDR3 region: CASSLDPRGEQYF. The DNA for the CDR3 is TGTGCCAGCAGCTTAGATCCTAGGGGCGAGCAGTACTTC.

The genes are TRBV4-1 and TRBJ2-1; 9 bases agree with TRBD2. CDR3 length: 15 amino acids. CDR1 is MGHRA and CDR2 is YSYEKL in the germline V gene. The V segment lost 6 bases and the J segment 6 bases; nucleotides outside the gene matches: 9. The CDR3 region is CASSRAGGGGNEQFF. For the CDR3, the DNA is TGCGCCAGCAGTCGAGCGGGAGGAGGAGGCAATGAGCAGTTCTTC.

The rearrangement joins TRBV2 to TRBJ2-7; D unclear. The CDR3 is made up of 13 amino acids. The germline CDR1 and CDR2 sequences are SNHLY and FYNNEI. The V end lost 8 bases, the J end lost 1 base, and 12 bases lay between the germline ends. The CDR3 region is CASVLSFSYEQYF. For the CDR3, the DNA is TGTGCCAGCGTACTGAGTTTTTCCTACGAGCAGTACTTC.

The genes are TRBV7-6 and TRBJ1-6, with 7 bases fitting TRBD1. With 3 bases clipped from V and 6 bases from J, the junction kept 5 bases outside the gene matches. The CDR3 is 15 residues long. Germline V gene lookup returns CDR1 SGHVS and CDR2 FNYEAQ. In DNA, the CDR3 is TGTGCCAGCAGCTTTCAGGGACAGCCTAATTCACCCCTCCACTTT. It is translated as CASSFQGQPNSPLHF.

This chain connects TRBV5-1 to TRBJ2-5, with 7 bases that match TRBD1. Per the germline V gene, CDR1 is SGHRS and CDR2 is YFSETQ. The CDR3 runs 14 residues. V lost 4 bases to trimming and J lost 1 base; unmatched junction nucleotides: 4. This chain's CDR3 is CASSRDRAQETQYF. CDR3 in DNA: TGCGCCAGCAGCCGAGACAGGGCCCAAGAGACCCAGTACTTC.

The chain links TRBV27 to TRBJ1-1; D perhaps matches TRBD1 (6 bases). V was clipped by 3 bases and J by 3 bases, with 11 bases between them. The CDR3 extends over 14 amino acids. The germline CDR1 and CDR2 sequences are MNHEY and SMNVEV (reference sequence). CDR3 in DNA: TGTGCCAGCAGTTTCAGGGGATCGGACACTGAAGCTTTCTTT. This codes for CASSFRGSDTEAFF.

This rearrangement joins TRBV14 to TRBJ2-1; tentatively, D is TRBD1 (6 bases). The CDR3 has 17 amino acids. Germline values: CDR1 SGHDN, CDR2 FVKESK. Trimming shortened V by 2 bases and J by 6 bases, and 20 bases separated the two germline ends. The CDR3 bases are TGTGCCAGCAGCCAAAGGGGGAGAGGGGTACGAGGCAATGAGCAGTTCTTC. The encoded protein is CASSQRGRGVRGNEQFF.

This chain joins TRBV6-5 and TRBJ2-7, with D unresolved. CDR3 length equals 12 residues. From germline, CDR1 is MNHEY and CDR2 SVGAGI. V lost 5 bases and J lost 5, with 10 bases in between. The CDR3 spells CASSPSSDEQYF. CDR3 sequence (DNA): TGTGCCAGCAGTCCGTCAAGCGACGAGCAGTACTTC.

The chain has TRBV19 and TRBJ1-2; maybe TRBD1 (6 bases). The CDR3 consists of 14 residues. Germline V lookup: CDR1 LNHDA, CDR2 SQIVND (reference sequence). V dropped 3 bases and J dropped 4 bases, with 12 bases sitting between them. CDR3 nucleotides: TGTGCCAGTAGTATGTCAGTGGGGGCCTATGGCTACACCTTC. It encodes CASSMSVGAYGYTF.

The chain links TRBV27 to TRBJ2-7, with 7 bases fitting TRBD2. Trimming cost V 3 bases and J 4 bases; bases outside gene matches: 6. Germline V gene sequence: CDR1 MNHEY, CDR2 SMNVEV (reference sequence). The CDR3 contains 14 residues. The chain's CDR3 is CASSLGGLIYEQYF. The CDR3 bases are TGTGCCAGCAGTTTGGGGGGACTAATTTACGAGCAGTACTTC.

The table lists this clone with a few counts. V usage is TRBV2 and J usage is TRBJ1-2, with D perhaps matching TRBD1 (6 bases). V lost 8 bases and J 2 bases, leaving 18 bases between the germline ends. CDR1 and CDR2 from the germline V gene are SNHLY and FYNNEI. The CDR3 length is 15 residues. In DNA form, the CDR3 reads TGTGCCAGCCGACCTGCAGGGGCGGCGAACTATGGCTACACCTTC. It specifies CASRPAGAANYGYTF.

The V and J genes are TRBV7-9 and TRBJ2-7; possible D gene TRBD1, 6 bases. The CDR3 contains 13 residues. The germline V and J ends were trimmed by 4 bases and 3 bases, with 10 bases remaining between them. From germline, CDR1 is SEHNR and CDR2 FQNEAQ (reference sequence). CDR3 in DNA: TGTGCCAGCAGCTCCGGGACAATCTACGAGCAGTACTTC. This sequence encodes CASSSGTIYEQYF.

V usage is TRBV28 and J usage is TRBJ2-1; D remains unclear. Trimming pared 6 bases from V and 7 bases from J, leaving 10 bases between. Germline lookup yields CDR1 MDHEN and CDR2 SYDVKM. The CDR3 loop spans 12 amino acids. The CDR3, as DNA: TGTGCCAGCAGCCATGACACGAATGAGCAGTTCTTC. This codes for CASSHDTNEQFF.

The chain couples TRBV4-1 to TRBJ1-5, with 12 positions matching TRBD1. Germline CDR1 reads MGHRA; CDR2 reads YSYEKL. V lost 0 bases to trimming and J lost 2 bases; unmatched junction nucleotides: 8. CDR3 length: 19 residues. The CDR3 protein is CASSQDRDRGRRGNQPQHF. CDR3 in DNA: TGCGCCAGCAGCCAAGACCGGGACAGGGGGCGGAGGGGCAATCAGCCCCAGCATTTT.

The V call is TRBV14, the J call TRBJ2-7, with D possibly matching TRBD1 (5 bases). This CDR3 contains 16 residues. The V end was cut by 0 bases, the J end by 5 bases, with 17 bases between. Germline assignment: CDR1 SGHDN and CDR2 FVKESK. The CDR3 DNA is TGTGCCAGCAGCCAAGATTCCCCCCGCAGGGCCCACGAGCAGTACTTC. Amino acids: CASSQDSPRRAHEQYF.

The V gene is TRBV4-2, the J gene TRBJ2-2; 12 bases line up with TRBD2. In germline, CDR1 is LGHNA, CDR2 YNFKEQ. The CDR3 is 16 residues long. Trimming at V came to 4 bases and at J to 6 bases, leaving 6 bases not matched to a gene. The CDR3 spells CASSRDPSGGAGELFF. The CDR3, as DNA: TGTGCCAGCAGCCGAGACCCTAGCGGGGGGGCCGGGGAGCTGTTTTTT.

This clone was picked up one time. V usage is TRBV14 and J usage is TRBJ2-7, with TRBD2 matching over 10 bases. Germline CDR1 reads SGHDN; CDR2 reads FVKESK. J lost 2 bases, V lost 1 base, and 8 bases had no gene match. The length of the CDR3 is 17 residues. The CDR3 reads CASSQVTASGGPYEQYF. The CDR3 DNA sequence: TGTGCCAGCAGCCAAGTGACCGCTAGCGGGGGCCCCTACGAGCAGTACTTC.

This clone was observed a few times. CDR3 coding DNA: TGTGCCAGTAGCCTAGGGGAAGGGTGGAGCAATCAGCCCCAGCATTTT. It is translated as CASSLGEGWSNQPQHF. The rearrangement uses TRBV19 and TRBJ1-5, with a tentative D call TRBD1 (5 bases). Germline assignment: CDR1 LNHDA and CDR2 SQIVND (reference sequence). Trimming pared 6 bases from V and 1 base from J, leaving 16 bases between. This CDR3 comprises 16 residues.